This paragraph covers one T cell receptor (beta chain) sequence. These data originate in a study of blood T cell repertoires in COVID-19. The table came from immunoSEQ multiplex PCR; TCRdb's copy has only in-frame clones and leaves some out. Of some 180,000 clones in the sample, roughly 77% were seen once. The CDR3 runs 14 residues. The J segment lost 0 bases and the V segment lost 7 bases, leaving 5 bases of the junction unmatched. The germline V gene encodes CDR1 SGHAT and CDR2 FQDESV (reference sequence). The sequence was collected from a woman between 35 and 50 years old with COVID-19, enrolled during active disease. This chain links TRBV11-1 with TRBJ2-7, with 8 bases aligning to TRBD2. The sequenced sample was peripheral blood. The CDR3: CASTERGSSYEQYF. CDR3 DNA sequence: TGTGCCAGCACCGAGCGGGGGAGCTCCTACGAGCAGTACTTC.